This T cell receptor beta chain is drawn from a study of blood T cell repertoires in COVID-19. About the study: Acute and convalescent COVID-19 samples came from the United States, Italy and Spain.

Produced via immunoSEQ multiplex PCR; TCRdb's table is partial and in-frame only. This sample has 350,000 to 450,000 clones, with about 87% found just once. CDR1 is MNHEY and CDR2 is SVGAGI in the germline V gene. The V segment lost 7 bases and the J segment 12 bases; nucleotides outside the gene matches: 10. CDR3 size: 12 residues. The V and J genes are TRBV6-5 and TRBJ2-7; TRBD1 matches 9 bases. The clonotype was recovered from a man aged 40-55 years in a cohort exposed to, infected with or recovered from COVID-19 (not recorded which). Sequencing used PBMCs or T cells enriched from blood (not recorded which). The CDR3: CASTGPRDRVYF. Here the CDR3 DNA reads TGTGCCAGCACCGGCCCCCGGGACAGGGTGTACTTC.